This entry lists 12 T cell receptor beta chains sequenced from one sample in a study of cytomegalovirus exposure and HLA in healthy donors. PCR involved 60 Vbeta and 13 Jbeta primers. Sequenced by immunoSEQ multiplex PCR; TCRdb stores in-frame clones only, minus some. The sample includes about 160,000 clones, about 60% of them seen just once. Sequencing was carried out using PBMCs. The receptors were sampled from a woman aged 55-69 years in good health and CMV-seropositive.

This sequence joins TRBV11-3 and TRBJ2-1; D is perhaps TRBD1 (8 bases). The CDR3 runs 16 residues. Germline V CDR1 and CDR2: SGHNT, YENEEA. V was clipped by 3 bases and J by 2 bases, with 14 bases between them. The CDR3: CASSLNRGGTYNEQFF. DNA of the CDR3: TGTGCCAGCAGCTTGAACAGGGGGGGAACCTACAATGAGCAGTTCTTC.

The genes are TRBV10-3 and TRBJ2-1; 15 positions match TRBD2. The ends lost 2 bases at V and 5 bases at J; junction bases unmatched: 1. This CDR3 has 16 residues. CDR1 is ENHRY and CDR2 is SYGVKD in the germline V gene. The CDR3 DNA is TGTGCCATCAGTGAGGGACTAGCGGGAGGGGACAATGAGCAGTTCTTC. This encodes CAISEGLAGGDNEQFF.

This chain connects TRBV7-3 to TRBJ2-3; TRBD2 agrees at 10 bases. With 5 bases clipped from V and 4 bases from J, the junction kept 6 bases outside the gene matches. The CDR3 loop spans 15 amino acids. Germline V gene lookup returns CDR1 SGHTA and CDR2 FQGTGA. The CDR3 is CASSPGTSVADTQYF. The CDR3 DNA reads TGTGCCAGCAGCCCCGGGACTAGCGTGGCAGATACGCAGTATTTT.

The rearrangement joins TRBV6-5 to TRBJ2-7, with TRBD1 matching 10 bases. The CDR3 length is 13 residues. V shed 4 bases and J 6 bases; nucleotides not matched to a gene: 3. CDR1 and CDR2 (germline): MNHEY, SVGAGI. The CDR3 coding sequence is TGTGCCAGCAGTTCCGGGACAGGGGTCGAGCAGTACTTC. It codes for CASSSGTGVEQYF.

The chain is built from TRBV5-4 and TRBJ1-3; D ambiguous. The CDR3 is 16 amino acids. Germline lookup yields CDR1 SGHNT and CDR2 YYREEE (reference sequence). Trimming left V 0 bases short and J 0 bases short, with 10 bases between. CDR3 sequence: CASSLERQRSGNTIYF. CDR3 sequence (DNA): TGTGCCAGCAGCTTGGAAAGGCAGCGCTCTGGAAACACCATATATTTT.

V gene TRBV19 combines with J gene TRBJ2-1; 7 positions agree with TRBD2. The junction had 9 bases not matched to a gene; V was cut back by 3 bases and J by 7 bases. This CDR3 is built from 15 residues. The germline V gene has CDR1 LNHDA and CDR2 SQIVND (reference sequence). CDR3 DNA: TGTGCCAGTAGTATCCCAGCGGGATATAGTAATGAGCAGTTCTTC. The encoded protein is CASSIPAGYSNEQFF.

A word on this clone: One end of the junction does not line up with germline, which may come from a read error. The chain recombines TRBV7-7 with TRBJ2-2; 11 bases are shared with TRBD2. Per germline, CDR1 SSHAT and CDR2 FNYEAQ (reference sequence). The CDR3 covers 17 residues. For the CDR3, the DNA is TGTGCTAGCAGCTTAATTCCGGGACTAGCGGTCACCGGGGAGCTGTTTTTT. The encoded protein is CASSLIPGLAVTGELFF.

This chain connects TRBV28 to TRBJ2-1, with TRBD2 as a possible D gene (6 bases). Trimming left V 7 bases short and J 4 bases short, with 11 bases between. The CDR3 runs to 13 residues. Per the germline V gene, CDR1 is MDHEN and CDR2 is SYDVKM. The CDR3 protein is CASKVGLYNEQFF. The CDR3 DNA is TGTGCCAGCAAGGTTGGACTATACAATGAGCAGTTCTTC. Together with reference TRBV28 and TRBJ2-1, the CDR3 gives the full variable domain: DVKVTQSSRYLVKRTGEKVFLECVQDMDHENMFWYRQDPGLGLRLIYFSYDVKMKEKGDIPEGYSVSREKKERFSLILESASTNQTSMYLCASKVGLYNEQFFGPGTRLTVL.

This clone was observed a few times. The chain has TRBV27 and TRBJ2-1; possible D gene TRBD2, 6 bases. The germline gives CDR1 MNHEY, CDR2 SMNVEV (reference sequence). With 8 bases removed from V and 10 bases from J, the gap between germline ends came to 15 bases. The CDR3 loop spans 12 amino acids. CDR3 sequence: CASSRMGGEQFF. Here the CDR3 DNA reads TGTGCCAGCTCTCGGATGGGAGGAGAGCAGTTCTTC.

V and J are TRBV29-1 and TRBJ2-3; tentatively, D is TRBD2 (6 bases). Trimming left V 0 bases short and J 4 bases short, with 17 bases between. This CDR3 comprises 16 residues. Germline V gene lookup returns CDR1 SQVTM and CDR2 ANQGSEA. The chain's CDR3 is CSVEEVAERRADTQYF. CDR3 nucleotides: TGCAGCGTTGAAGAAGTAGCGGAGCGCCGCGCAGATACGCAGTATTTT.

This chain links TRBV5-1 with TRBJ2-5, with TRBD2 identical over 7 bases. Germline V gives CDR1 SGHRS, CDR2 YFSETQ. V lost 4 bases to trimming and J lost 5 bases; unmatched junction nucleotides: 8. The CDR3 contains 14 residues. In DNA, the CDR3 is TGCGCCAGCAGCCGGGGGACTATGGCTGAGACCCAGTACTTC. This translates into CASSRGTMAETQYF.

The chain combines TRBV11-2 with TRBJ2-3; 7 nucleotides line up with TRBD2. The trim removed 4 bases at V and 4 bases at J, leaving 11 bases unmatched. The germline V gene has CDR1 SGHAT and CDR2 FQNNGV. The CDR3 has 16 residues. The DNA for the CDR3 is TGTGCCAGCAGCTCCTTCTTAGCGGGCGGGGCAGATACGCAGTATTTT. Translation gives CASSSFLAGGADTQYF.